One sample yielded the 3 T cell receptor beta chains listed below, sequenced in a study of cytomegalovirus exposure and HLA in healthy donors (dated by TCRdb to about 2017). Receptors were amplified or captured by the immunoSEQ multiplex PCR assay. For the multiplex PCR, a mixture combining 60 forward primers for TCR Vbeta segments and 13 reverse primers for TCR Jbeta segments was used. TCRdb's version of the immuneACCESS table is confined to in-frame rearrangements and falls short of the full clone set. An unresolved V gene accounts for under half of the shortfall where checked; the remainder is of unknown origin. This sample lists about 200,000 clones; about 70% were detected once. The ten most abundant clones make up 2.6% of the sample. Input material: PBMCs. The receptors were gathered from a man aged 35 to 55 in good health and CMV-seropositive.

This sequence joins TRBV5-1 and TRBJ1-2; 8 bases map to TRBD1. In germline, CDR1 is SGHRS, CDR2 YFSETQ. After removal of 4 bases from V and 2 bases from J, the junction contained 7 bases not matched to a gene. The CDR3 runs to 15 residues. Here the CDR3 reads CASSASDRANYGYTF. CDR3 bases: TGCGCCAGCAGCGCGTCGGACAGGGCCAACTATGGCTACACCTTC.

V gene TRBV5-1 combines with J gene TRBJ2-1; D unclear. Germline V gives CDR1 SGHRS, CDR2 YFSETQ. The V gene lost 5 bases and the J gene lost 5 bases, with 5 bases spanning the gap. The CDR3 runs to 11 residues. CDR3 loop: CASRQNNEQFF. The CDR3 DNA follows: TGCGCCAGCAGACAAAACAATGAGCAGTTCTTC.

This clone was seen a handful of times. The chain is built from TRBV6-6 and TRBJ1-1; D not resolved. This CDR3 spans 14 amino acids. The ends were cut back, 1 base at V and 1 base at J, with 7 bases in the middle. CDR1 and CDR2 (germline): MNHNY, SVGAGI (reference sequence). CDR3: CASSYLGGNTEAFF. The CDR3 nucleotides are TGTGCCAGCAGTTACTTAGGAGGGAACACTGAAGCTTTCTTT.